The rows below give T cell receptor beta chains drawn from one sample of a study of blood T cell repertoires in COVID-19. Libraries were prepared by immunoSEQ multiplex PCR; TCRdb keeps only in-frame clonotypes and omits some of them. The table has 78,000 or so clones, about four fifths seen once; the top ten hold around 9.7%. The sample was peripheral blood. These receptors were taken from a human donor in a cohort sampled during active COVID-19. CDR3s include the opening cysteine and the closing phenylalanine or tryptophan. Each record gives: D gene, V gene, J gene, clone size, CDR3 protein, CDR3 DNA. A D gene is named only where the DNA matches it firmly. The size entry is marked missing in some rows and otherwise reads once, few, many or a size class.

NA	TRBV7-9	TRBJ2-5	NA	CASSSRTNQETQYF	TGTGCCAGCAGCTCCCGTACAAATCAAGAGACCCAGTACTTC
TRBD2	TRBV7-9	TRBJ2-1	NA	CASSTSGGRGGDEQFF	TGTGCCAGCAGCACCTCCGGGGGGAGGGGCGGGGATGAGCAGTTCTTC
TRBD1	TRBV6-2/TRBV6-3	TRBJ2-1	NA	CASSPGQGIHEQFF	TGTGCCAGCAGCCCGGGACAGGGGATTCATGAGCAGTTCTTC
TRBD1	TRBV24-1	TRBJ2-7	NA	CATSDLGTGGEQYF	TGTGCCACCAGTGATTTGGGGACAGGGGGTGAGCAGTACTTC
TRBD1	TRBV18	TRBJ2-5	NA	CASSPTPLTGGGETQYF	TGTGCCAGCTCACCCACCCCGTTGACAGGGGGCGGAGAGACCCAGTACTTC
NA	TRBV7-3	TRBJ2-2	NA	CASSPSGGANTGELFF	TGTGCCAGCAGCCCGTCAGGAGGGGCGAACACCGGGGAGCTGTTTTTT
TRBD1	TRBV29-1	TRBJ2-5	once	CSVAGQGGETQYF	TGCAGCGTCGCCGGACAGGGGGGAGAGACCCAGTACTTC
NA	TRBV15	TRBJ1-1	NA	CATSLSGQNTEAFF	TGTGCCACCAGCCTTTCGGGACAGAACACTGAAGCTTTCTTT
NA	TRBV30	TRBJ1-2	NA	CAWSLTANYGYTF	TGTGCCTGGAGTCTAACCGCTAACTATGGCTACACCTTC
TRBD2	TRBV14	TRBJ2-3	NA	CASSREGRLYDTQYF	TGTGCCAGCAGCCGGGAGGGACGCCTCTACGATACGCAGTATTTT
NA	TRBV14	TRBJ2-7	NA	CASSPQGQGYEQYF	TGTGCCAGCAGCCCCCAGGGCCAGGGGTACGAGCAGTACTTC